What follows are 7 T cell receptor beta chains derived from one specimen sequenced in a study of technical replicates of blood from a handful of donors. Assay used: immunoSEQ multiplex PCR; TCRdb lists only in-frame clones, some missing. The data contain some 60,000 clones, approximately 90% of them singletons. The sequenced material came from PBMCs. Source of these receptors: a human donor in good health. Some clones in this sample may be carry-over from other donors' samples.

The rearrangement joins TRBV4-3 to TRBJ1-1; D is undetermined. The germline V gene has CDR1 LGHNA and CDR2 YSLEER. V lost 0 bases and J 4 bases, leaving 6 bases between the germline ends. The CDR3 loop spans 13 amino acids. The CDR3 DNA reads TGCGCCAGCAGCCAAGACCGAGGCACTGAAGCTTTCTTT. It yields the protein CASSQDRGTEAFF.

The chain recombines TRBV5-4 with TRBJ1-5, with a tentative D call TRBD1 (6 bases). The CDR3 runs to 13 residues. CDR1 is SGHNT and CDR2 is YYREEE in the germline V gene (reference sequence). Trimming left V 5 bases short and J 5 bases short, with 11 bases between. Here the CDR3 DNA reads TGTGCCAGCAGTCGGGACATCGATCAGCCCCAGCATTTT. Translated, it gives CASSRDIDQPQHF.

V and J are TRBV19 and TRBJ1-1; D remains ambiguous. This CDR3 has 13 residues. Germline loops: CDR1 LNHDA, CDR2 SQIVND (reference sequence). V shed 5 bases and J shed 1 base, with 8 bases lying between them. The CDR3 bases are TGTGCCAGTAGTCTCGCGGGGAACACTGAAGCTTTCTTT. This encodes CASSLAGNTEAFF.

This CDR3 is CASSLSGTYNEQFF. The CDR3 DNA reads TGCGCCAGCAGCTTGTCCGGGACTTACAATGAGCAGTTCTTC. This sequence joins TRBV5-1 and TRBJ2-1; D possibly corresponds to TRBD2 (6 bases). Between the trimmed V and J ends, which lost 1 base and 4 bases, there was a span of 9 bases. The length of the CDR3 is 14 residues. CDR1 and CDR2 from the germline V gene are SGHRS and YFSETQ.

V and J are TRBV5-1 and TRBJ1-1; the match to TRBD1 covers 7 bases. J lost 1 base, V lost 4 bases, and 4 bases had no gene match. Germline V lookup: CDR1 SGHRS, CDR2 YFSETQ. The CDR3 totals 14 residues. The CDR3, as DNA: TGCGCCAGCAGCCAAGGGACAGCGAACACTGAAGCTTTCTTT. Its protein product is CASSQGTANTEAFF.

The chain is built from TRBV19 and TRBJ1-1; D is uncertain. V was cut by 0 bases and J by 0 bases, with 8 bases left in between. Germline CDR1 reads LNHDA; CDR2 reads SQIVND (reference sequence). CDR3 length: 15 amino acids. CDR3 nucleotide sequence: TGTGCCAGTAGTATAGAGGGCAGGCTGAACACTGAAGCTTTCTTT. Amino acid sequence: CASSIEGRLNTEAFF.

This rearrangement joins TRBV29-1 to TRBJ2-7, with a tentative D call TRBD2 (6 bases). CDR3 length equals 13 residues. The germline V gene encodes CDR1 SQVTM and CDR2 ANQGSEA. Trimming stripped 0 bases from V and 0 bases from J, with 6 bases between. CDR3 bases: TGCAGCGTTGAAGACGGGGGCTCCTACGAGCAGTACTTC. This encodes CSVEDGGSYEQYF.